This T cell receptor (beta chain) was documented in a study of cytomegalovirus exposure and HLA in healthy donors. CDR3 length: 19 amino acids. Germline assignment: CDR1 MNHEY and CDR2 SMNVEV (reference sequence). The trim removed 5 bases at V and 0 bases at J, leaving 8 bases unmatched. The PCR used 60 Vbeta and 13 Jbeta primers. Data came from immunoSEQ multiplex PCR; TCRdb stores just in-frame clones and leaves some out. The table lists roughly 200,000 clones, around a tenth of them singletons. This chain uses TRBV27 with TRBJ2-1, with 15 nucleotides matching TRBD2. This TCR was sampled from a woman aged 25 to 45 in good health and CMV-seropositive. Sample: PBMCs. This CDR3 is CASSQHRGLAGGSYNEQFF. CDR3 coding DNA: TGTGCCAGCAGTCAACATAGGGGACTAGCGGGGGGCTCCTACAATGAGCAGTTCTTC.